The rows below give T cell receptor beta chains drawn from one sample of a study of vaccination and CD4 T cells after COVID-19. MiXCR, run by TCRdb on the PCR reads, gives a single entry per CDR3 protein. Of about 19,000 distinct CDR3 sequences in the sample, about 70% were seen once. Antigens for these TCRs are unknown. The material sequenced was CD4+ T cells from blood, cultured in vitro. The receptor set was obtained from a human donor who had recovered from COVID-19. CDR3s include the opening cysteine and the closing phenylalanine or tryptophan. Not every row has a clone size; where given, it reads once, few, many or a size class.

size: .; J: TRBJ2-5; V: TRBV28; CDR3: CASSLSGLAGHQETQYF
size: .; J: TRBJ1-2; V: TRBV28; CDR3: CASSRNRRGLENYGYTF
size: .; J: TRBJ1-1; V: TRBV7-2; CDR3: CASSPRVYTPNTEAFF
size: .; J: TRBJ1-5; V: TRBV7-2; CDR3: CASSLGQESMPQHF
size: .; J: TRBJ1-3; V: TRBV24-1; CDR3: CATSDSRDRGTGNTIYF
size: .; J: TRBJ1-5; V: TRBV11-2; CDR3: CASSLTGRQPQHF
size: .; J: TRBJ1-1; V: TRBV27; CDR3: CASSLKTGTRNTEAFF
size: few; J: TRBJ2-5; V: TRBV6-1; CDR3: CASWGGGPVETQYF
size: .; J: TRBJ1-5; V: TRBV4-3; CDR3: CASSQEPYSNQPQHF
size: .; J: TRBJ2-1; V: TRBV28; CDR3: CASRLSYNEQFF
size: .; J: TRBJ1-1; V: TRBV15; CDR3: CATSRDPQVPEAFF
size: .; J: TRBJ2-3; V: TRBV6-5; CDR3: CASSYLTSGSTDTQYF
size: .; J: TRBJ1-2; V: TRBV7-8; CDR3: CASSLGQDYGYTF
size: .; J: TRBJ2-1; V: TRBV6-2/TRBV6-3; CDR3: CASTTDSYNEQFF
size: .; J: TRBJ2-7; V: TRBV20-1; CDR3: CSLSSGGRDYEQYF
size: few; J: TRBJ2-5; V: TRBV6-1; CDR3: CASSDSGTTNGETQYF
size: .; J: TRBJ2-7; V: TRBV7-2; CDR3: CASSRGARYEQYF
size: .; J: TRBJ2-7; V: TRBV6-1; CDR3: CASSLTTTGPVYEQYF
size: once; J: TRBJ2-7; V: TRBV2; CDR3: CASSESQLDYYEQYF
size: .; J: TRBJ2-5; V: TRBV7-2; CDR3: CASSLKGPGNEAQYF
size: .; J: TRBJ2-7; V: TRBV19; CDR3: CASSAGTSDYEQYF
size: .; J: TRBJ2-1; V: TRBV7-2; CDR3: CASSLGPDRGAYNEQFF
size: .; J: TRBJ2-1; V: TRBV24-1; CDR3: CATSASGSLRYNEQFF
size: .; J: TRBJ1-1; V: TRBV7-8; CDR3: CASSPRMNTEAFF
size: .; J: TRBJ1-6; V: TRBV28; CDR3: CASLKQVQGPLGYSPLHF
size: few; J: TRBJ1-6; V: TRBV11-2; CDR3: CASSLLKGVLGSPLHF
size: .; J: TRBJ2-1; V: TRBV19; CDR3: CASSRGRVTVSSYNEQFF
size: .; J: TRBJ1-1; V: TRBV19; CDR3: CASSRAAQHTEAFF
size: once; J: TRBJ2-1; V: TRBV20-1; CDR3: CSARDTKGRGNEQFF
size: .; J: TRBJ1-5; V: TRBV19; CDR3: CASSIGQGGKQPQHF
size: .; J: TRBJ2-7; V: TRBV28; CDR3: CASSLSIHEQYF
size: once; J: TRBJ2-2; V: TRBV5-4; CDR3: CASSLKRDRTGELFF
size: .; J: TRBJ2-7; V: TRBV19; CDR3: CASKNRGGRSDEQYF
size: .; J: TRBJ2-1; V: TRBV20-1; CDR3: CSAKSGGAYNEQFF
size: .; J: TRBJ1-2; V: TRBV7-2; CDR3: CASTVWGYGYTF
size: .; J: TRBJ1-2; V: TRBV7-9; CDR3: CASSNVQGSYGYTF
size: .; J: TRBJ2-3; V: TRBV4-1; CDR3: CASSQGHGSGASTDTQYF
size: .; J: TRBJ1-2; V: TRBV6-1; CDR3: CASRSPGSRLDGYTF
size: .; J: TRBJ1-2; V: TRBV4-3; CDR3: CASSHSAPTNYGYTF
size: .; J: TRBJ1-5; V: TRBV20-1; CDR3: CSARDVGEPQHF
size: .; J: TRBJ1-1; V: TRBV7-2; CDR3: CASSLDRGMEAFF